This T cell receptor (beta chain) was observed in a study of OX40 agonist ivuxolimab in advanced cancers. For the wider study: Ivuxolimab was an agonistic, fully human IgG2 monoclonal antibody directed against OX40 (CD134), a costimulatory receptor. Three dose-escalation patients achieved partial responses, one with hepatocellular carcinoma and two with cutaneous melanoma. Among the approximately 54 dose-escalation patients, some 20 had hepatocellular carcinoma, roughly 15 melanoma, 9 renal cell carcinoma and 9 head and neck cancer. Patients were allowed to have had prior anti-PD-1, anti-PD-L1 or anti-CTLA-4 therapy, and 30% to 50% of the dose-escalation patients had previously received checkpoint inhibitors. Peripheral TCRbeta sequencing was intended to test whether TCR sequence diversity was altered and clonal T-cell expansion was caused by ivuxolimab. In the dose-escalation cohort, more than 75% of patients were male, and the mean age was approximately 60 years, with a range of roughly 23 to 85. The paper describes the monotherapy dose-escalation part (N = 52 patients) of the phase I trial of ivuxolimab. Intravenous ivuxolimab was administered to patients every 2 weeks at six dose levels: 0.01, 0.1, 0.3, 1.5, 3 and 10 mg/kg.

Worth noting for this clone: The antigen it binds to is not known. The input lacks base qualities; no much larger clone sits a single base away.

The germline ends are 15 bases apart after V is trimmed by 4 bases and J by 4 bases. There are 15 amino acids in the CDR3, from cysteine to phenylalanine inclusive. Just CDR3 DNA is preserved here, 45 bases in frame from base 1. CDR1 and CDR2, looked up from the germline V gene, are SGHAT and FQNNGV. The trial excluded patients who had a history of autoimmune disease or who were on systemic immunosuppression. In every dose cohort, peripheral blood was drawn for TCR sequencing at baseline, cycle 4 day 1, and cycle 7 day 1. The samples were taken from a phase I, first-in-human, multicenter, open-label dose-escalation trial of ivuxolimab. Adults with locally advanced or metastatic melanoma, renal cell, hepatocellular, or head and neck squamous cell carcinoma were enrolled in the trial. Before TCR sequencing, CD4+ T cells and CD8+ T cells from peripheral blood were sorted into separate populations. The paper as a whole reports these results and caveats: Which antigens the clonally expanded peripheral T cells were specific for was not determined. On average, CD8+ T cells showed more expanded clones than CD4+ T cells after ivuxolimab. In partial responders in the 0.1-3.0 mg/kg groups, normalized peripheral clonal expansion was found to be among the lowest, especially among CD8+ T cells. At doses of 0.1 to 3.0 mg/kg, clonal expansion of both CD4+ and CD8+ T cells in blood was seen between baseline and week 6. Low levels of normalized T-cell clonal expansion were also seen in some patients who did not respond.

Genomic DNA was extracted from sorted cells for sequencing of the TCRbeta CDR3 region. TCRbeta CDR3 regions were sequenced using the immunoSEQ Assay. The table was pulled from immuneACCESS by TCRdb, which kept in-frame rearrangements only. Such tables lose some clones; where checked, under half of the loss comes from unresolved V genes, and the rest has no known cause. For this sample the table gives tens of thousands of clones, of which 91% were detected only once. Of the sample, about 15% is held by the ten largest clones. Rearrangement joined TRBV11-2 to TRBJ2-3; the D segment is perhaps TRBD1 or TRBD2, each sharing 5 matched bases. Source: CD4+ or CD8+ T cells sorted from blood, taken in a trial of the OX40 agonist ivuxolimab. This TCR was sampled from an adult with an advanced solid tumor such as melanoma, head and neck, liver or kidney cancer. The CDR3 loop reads CASSSRDAESDTQYF. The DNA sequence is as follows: TGTGCCAGCAGCTCCAGGGACGCGGAGTCAGATACGCAGTATTTT.